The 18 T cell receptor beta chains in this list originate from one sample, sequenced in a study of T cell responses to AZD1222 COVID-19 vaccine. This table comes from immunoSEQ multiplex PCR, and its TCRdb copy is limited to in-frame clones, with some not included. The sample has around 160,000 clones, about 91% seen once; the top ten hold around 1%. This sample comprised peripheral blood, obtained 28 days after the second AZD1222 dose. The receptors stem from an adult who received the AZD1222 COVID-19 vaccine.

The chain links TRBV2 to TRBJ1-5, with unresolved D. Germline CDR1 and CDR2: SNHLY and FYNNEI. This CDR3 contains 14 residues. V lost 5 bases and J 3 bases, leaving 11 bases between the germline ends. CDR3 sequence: CASSLDGPNQPQHF. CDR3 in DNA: TGTGCCAGCAGTCTAGACGGACCCAATCAGCCCCAGCATTTT.

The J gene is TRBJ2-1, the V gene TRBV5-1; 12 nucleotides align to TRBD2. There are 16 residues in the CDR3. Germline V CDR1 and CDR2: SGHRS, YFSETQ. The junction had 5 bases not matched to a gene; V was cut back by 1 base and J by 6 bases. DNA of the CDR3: TGCGCCAGCAGCTTGTGGCTAGCGGGGGGGATCAATGAGCAGTTCTTC. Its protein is CASSLWLAGGINEQFF.

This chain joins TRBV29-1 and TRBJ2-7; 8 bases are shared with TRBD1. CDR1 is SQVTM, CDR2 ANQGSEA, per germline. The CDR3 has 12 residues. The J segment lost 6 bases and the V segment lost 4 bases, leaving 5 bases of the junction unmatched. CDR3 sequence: CSVVQGGTEQYF. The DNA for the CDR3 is TGCAGCGTTGTACAGGGGGGTACCGAGCAGTACTTC.

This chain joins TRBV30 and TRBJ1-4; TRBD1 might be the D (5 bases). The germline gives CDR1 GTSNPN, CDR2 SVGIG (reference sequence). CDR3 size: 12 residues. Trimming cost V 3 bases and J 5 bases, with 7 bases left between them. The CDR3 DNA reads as TGTGCCTGGAGAGAGGGGAATGAAAAACTGTTTTTT. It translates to CAWREGNEKLFF.

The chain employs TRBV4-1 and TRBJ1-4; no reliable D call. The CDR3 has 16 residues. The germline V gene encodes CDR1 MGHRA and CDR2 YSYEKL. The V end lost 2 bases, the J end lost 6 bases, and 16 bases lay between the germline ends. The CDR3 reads CASSQPYTQKDEKLFF. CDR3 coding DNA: TGCGCCAGCAGCCAACCCTACACACAAAAGGATGAAAAACTGTTTTTT.

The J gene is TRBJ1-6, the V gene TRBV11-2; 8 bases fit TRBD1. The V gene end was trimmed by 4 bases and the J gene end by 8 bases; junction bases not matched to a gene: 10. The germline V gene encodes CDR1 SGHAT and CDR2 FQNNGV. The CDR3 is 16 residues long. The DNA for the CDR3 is TGTGCCAGCAGCTCGACCGGGACAGGAGATCATTCACCCCTCCACTTT. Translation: CASSSTGTGDHSPLHF.

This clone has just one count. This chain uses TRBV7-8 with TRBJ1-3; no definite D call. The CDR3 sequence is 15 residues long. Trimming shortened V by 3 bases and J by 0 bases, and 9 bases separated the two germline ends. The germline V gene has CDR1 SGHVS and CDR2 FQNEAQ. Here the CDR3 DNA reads TGTGCCAGCAGCTTGGGTTCCCTCTCTGGAAACACCATATATTTT. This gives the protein CASSLGSLSGNTIYF.

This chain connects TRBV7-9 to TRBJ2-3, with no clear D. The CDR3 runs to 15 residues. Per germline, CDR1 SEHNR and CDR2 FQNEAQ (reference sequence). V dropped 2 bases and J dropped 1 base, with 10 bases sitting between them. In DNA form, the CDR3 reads TGTGCCAGCAGCTTAACTCTAAGAGGCACAGATACGCAGTATTTT. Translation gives CASSLTLRGTDTQYF.

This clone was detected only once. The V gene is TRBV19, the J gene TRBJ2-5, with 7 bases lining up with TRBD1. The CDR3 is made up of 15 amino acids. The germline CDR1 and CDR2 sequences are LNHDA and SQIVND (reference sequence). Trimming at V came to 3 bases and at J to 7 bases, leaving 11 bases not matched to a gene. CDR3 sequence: CASSIGDGAGGTQYF. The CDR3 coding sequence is TGTGCCAGTAGTATCGGGGACGGCGCAGGGGGGACCCAGTACTTC.

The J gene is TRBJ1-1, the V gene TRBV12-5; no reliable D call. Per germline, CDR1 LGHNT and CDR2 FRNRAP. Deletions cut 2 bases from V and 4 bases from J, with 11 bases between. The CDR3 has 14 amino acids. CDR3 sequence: CASGLLGSGTEAFF. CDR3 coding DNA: TGTGCTAGTGGTTTGCTGGGGAGTGGCACTGAAGCTTTCTTT.

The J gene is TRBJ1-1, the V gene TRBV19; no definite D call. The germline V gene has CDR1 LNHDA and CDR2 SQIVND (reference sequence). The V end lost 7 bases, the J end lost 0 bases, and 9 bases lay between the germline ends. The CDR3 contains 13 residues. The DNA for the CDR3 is TGTGCCAGTAAAAACAGAATGAACACTGAAGCTTTCTTT. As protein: CASKNRMNTEAFF.

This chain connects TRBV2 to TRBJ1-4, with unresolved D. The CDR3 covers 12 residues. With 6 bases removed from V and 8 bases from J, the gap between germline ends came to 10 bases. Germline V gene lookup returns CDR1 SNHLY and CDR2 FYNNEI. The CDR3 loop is CASSPGPEKLFF. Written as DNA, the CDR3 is TGTGCCAGCAGCCCGGGCCCAGAAAAACTGTTTTTT.

This CDR3 is CAISGHPNRGLGNTIYF. DNA for the CDR3: TGTGCCATCAGTGGTCACCCTAACAGGGGGCTTGGAAACACCATATATTTT. The gene calls are TRBV10-3 and TRBJ1-3; 9 nucleotides agree with TRBD1. The germline V gene encodes CDR1 ENHRY and CDR2 SYGVKD. V lost 4 bases and J lost 3; bases outside the gene matches: 10. This CDR3 is 17 amino acids long.

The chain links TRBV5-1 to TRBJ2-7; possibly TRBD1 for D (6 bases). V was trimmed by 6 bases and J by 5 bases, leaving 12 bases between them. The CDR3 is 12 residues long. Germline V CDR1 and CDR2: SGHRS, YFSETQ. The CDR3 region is CASKYGQHEQYF. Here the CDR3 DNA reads TGCGCCAGCAAATATGGACAGCACGAGCAGTACTTC.

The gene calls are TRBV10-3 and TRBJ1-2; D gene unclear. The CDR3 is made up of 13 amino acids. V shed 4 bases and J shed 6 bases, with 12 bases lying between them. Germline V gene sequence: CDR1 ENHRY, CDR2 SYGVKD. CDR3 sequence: CAISVRIRDGYTF. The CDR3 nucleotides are TGTGCCATCAGTGTAAGAATCCGGGATGGCTACACCTTC.

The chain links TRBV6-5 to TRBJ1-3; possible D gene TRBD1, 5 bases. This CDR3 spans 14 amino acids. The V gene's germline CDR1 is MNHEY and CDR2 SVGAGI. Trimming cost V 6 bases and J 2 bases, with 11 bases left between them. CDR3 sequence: CASSLQEAGNTIYF. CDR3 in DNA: TGTGCCAGCAGCCTACAGGAGGCTGGAAACACCATATATTTT.

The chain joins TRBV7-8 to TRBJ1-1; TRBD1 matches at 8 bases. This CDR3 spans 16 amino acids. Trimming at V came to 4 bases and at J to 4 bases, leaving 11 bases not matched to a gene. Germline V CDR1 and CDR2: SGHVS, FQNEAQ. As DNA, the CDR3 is TGTGCCAGCAGCTCTAAACTGACAGGGGTGAGCACTGAAGCTTTCTTT. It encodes CASSSKLTGVSTEAFF.

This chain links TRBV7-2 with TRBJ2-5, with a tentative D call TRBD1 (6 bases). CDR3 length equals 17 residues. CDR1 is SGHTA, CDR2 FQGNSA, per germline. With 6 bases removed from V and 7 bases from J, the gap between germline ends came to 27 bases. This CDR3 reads CASRNPLAGAFHSTQYF. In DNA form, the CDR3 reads TGTGCCAGCAGGAATCCCTTGGCAGGGGCCTTCCACTCGACCCAGTACTTC.